These 30 T cell receptor beta chains were sequenced from one sample in a study of blood T cells in healthy people across ages. The authors ran a second PCR of about 6 to 11 cycles using a sample-barcoded 5' primer and a J-beta primer mix. TCRdb reanalysed the 5' RACE reads using MiXCR and keeps one entry per CDR3 protein. The sample lists 650,000 to 950,000 distinct CDR3 sequences; around two fifths were seen once. Sample: blood. Receptor source: a man aged 55 to 69 in good health.

The sample holds a few counts of this clonotype. The J gene is TRBJ2-1, the V gene TRBV5-6; either TRBD1 or TRBD2 may fit D (5 bases each). Germline V gives CDR1 SGHDT, CDR2 YYEEEE. CDR3 size: 16 residues. V lost 7 bases and J 6 bases, leaving 23 bases between the germline ends. CDR3 bases: TGTGCCAGCGCCCTCCTGGCGGGTGGGGGACGCAATGAGCAGTTCTTC. It codes for CASALLAGGGRNEQFF.

This clonotype has just one count. The chain recombines TRBV27 with TRBJ2-1, with TRBD2 matching over 10 bases. Trimming took 5 bases from V and 8 from J; bases not matched to a gene: 9. Germline CDR1 reads MNHEY; CDR2 reads SMNVEV (reference sequence). The CDR3 has 15 residues. The chain's CDR3 is CASSLKRGGHDEQFF. CDR3 coding DNA: TGTGCCAGCAGTCTAAAGCGGGGGGGCCATGATGAGCAGTTCTTC.

The sample holds many counts of this clonotype. J is TRBJ2-7 and V is TRBV4-3, with 7 positions matching TRBD1. This CDR3 spans 14 amino acids. With V trimmed by 0 bases and J by 3 bases, 2 bases remained unmatched. Germline V gene data show CDR1 as LGHNA and CDR2 as YSLEER. CDR3 protein: CASSQDPGGYEQYF. CDR3 coding DNA: TGCGCCAGCAGCCAAGATCCAGGGGGCTACGAGCAGTACTTC.

The chain's CDR3 is CASSQEPSNEQFF. In nucleotides, the CDR3 is TGTGCCAGCAGCCAGGAGCCCTCAAATGAGCAGTTCTTC. The V gene is TRBV4-2, the J gene TRBJ2-1, with D hard to call. There are 13 residues in the CDR3. Trimming removed 3 bases from V and 7 bases from J, with 10 bases in between. CDR1 is LGHNA, CDR2 YNFKEQ, per germline.

Remarks on this clonotype: A much more abundant neighbour one base away suggests this may be a read error. This chain links TRBV9 with TRBJ1-4; a possible D gene is TRBD1 (5 bases). Germline assignment: CDR1 SGDLS and CDR2 YYNGEE. This CDR3 contains 14 residues. The CDR3 loop reads CANSVGTVNEKLFF. DNA of the CDR3: TGTGCCAACAGCGTGGGGACGGTGAATGAAAAACTGTTTTTT.

This clonotype was counted only a few times. This chain uses TRBV12-3 or TRBV12-4 with TRBJ1-6; D unclear. Trimming took off 2 bases at V and 6 bases at J, with 11 bases between the two ends. The CDR3 totals 15 residues. CDR3 amino acids: CASSLRSGINSPLHF. The CDR3 DNA reads TGTGCCAGCAGTTTAAGATCGGGGATTAATTCACCCCTCCACTTT.

This clonotype was picked up one time. This chain connects TRBV6-5 to TRBJ2-7, with TRBD1 matching 8 bases. The CDR3 is made up of 16 amino acids. Germline loops: CDR1 MNHEY, CDR2 SVGAGI. The junction had 8 bases not matched to a gene; V was cut back by 2 bases and J by 2 bases. The CDR3 sequence is CASSYPRTGMPYEQYF. The CDR3 coding sequence is TGTGCCAGCAGTTACCCTAGGACAGGGATGCCCTACGAGCAGTACTTC.

This CDR3 is CATSREGGGPNNEQFF. DNA for the CDR3: TGTGCCACCAGCAGAGAAGGCGGGGGGCCGAACAATGAGCAGTTCTTC. V is TRBV15 and J is TRBJ2-1, with 8 bases identical to TRBD2. Germline CDR1 and CDR2: LNHNV and YYDKDF (reference sequence). V lost 0 bases, J lost 5 bases, and 6 bases stayed unmatched. The CDR3 length is 16 residues.

This clonotype was counted between two and nine times. V and J are TRBV5-1 and TRBJ2-3, with 12 bases aligning to TRBD2. The CDR3 has 18 amino acids. Germline CDR1 is SGHRS and CDR2 is YFSETQ. V lost 5 bases to trimming and J lost 0 bases; unmatched junction nucleotides: 10. For the CDR3, the DNA is TGCGCCAGCAGTTCACTAGCGGGGGGACGACGTAGCACAGATACGCAGTATTTT. Translated: CASSSLAGGRRSTDTQYF.

This clonotype was recorded a few times. The chain carries TRBV30 and TRBJ2-7, with no clear D. Germline-derived CDR1 and CDR2 are GTSNPN and SVGIG (reference sequence). This CDR3 region has 11 residues. V lost 5 bases, J lost 5 bases, and 10 bases lay in between. CDR3 coding DNA: TGTGCCTGGTCCAGTGGTCACGAGCAGTACTTC. This encodes CAWSSGHEQYF.

J is TRBJ2-1 and V is TRBV7-2, with TRBD1 matching 9 bases. There are 16 residues in the CDR3. J lost 9 bases, V lost 1 base, and 10 bases had no gene match. Germline V gene lookup returns CDR1 SGHTA and CDR2 FQGNSA. The CDR3 protein is CASSLGGTGRLGEQFF. The CDR3 DNA reads as TGTGCCAGCAGCTTAGGAGGGACAGGGCGCTTGGGTGAGCAGTTCTTC.

Of note for this clonotype: This may arise from a read error, as a much more abundant clone is one base away. This chain connects TRBV4-1 to TRBJ2-1; D is uncertain. The CDR3 has 14 residues. With 4 bases removed from V and 10 bases from J, the gap between germline ends came to 17 bases. Germline lookup yields CDR1 MGHRA and CDR2 YSYEKL. The CDR3 is CASSRAFSGYEQFF. DNA of the CDR3: TGCGCCAGCAGCCGAGCATTCAGTGGATACGAGCAGTTCTTC.

This rearrangement joins TRBV27 to TRBJ2-3, with TRBD2 matching over 9 bases. V gave up 5 bases and J gave up 0 bases; unmatched junction bases: 6. The CDR3 is made up of 16 amino acids. Germline V gives CDR1 MNHEY, CDR2 SMNVEV (reference sequence). CDR3 region: CASSPHSGRSTDTQYF. The CDR3 nucleotides are TGTGCCAGCAGTCCGCATAGCGGGAGAAGCACAGATACGCAGTATTTT.

This rearrangement joins TRBV11-3 to TRBJ2-1; D may be TRBD1 (6 bases). Germline loops: CDR1 SGHNT, CDR2 YENEEA. Trimming cost V 1 base and J 5 bases, with 12 bases left between them. The CDR3 spans 15 residues. Written as DNA, the CDR3 is TGTGCCAGCAGCTTAGCGGCAGGGGTCAACAATGAGCAGTTCTTC. This gives the protein CASSLAAGVNNEQFF.

This clonotype was seen only a few times. The chain has TRBV20-1 and TRBJ2-4; D is possibly TRBD1 or TRBD2 (7 bases each). The germline CDR1 and CDR2 sequences are DFQATT and SNEGSKA (reference sequence). This CDR3 is 18 amino acids long. V lost 3 bases, J lost 0 bases, and 21 bases lay in between. CDR3 loop: CSARRWEGAQVAKNIQYF. The CDR3 DNA sequence: TGCAGTGCTAGGAGATGGGAGGGGGCGCAGGTAGCCAAAAACATTCAGTACTTC.

There are a few counts of this clonotype. V and J are TRBV9 and TRBJ2-4; 10 positions match TRBD2. CDR3 size: 16 residues. J gave up 2 bases and V 4 bases, and 6 bases lay outside the gene matches. Looked up from germline, CDR1 is SGDLS and CDR2 is YYNGEE. CDR3 loop: CASSPGLAESKNIQYF. DNA of the CDR3: TGTGCCAGCAGCCCAGGACTAGCGGAATCCAAAAACATTCAGTACTTC.

This clonotype has just one count. One junction end does not reproduce the germline sequence, and a read error may be involved. This rearrangement joins TRBV25-1 to TRBJ1-6, with 8 bases lining up with TRBD1. CDR3 length: 14 amino acids. Germline V gives CDR1 MGHDK, CDR2 SYGVNS. The CDR3 DNA reads TGTGCCGGCAGGGGACAGGCGGGTAATTCACCCCTCCACTTT. This sequence encodes CAGRGQAGNSPLHF.

To note about this clonotype: At one end, the junction sequence differs from germline, possibly due to a read error. V and J are TRBV5-1 and TRBJ2-1; possibly TRBD2 for D (6 bases). The CDR3 is 15 amino acids. The germline CDR1 and CDR2 sequences are SGHRS and YFSETQ. CDR3 in DNA: TGCACCAGCAGCTTGGAGGGAAGCTCCTACAATGAGCAGTTCTTC. This encodes CTSSLEGSSYNEQFF.

V usage is TRBV7-9 and J usage is TRBJ2-5, with D possibly called TRBD1 or TRBD2 (6 bases each). The DNA end is more similar to TRBJ2-7, so the J call may be wrong. The CDR3 runs to 13 residues. Germline loops: CDR1 SEHNR, CDR2 FQNEAQ (reference sequence). CDR3 sequence reads: CASSFPGAGEQYF. CDR3 DNA: TGTGCCAGCAGCTTCCCGGGGGCGGGCGAGCAGTACTTC.

The V gene is TRBV6-5, the J gene TRBJ2-7; TRBD1 aligns across 8 bases. The V gene end was trimmed by 0 bases and the J gene end by 2 bases; junction bases not matched to a gene: 6. This CDR3 comprises 16 residues. The germline CDR1 and CDR2 sequences are MNHEY and SVGAGI. The CDR3 here is CASSYSTGQVTYEQYF. CDR3 coding DNA: TGTGCCAGCAGTTACTCGACGGGACAGGTGACCTACGAGCAGTACTTC.

V usage is TRBV7-9 and J usage is TRBJ1-2; D is uncertain. This CDR3 spans 14 amino acids. Germline V gene data show CDR1 as SEHNR and CDR2 as FQNEAQ (reference sequence). Deletions cut 4 bases from V and 4 bases from J, with 13 bases between. The CDR3 nucleotides read TGTGCCAGCAGCTCCCGGCCAGCAGTCTATGGCTACACCTTC. Its protein is CASSSRPAVYGYTF.

This chain connects TRBV11-3 to TRBJ1-1; D is unclear. Trimming pared 1 base from V and 4 bases from J, leaving 7 bases between. CDR3 size: 13 residues. Per the germline V gene, CDR1 is SGHNT and CDR2 is YENEEA. This CDR3 is CASSLGLLTEAFF. CDR3 in DNA: TGTGCCAGCAGCTTAGGTTTGCTCACTGAAGCTTTCTTT. Drawing the rest from reference TRBV11-3 and TRBJ1-1, the complete variable domain is EAGVVQSPRYKIIEKKQPVAFWCNPISGHNTLYWYLQNLGQGPELLIRYENEEAVDDSQLPKDRFSAERLKGVDSTLKIQPAELGDSAVYLCASSLGLLTEAFFGQGTRLTVV.

This clonotype was counted a few times. The chain is built from TRBV7-8 and TRBJ2-1; 7 nucleotides line up with TRBD2. The ends lost 3 bases at V and 1 base at J; junction bases unmatched: 15. CDR1 and CDR2 from the germline V gene are SGHVS and FQNEAQ. The CDR3 sequence is 19 residues long. The CDR3 DNA is TGTGCCAGCAGCTTGACTGGCGGGGGTCTCTCTAGGTCCTACAATGAGCAGTTCTTC. It codes for CASSLTGGGLSRSYNEQFF.

The chain uses TRBV4-2 and TRBJ2-1, with 10 nucleotides matching TRBD2. Looked up from germline, CDR1 is LGHNA and CDR2 is YNFKEQ. V lost 0 bases to trimming and J lost 4 bases; unmatched junction nucleotides: 6. This CDR3 contains 17 residues. The CDR3 here is CASSQERGLATYNEQFF. CDR3 nucleotides: TGTGCCAGCAGCCAAGAGAGGGGACTAGCGACTTACAATGAGCAGTTCTTC.

The V gene is TRBV4-3, the J gene TRBJ2-3; possible D gene TRBD2, 6 bases. CDR3 length: 14 amino acids. From germline, CDR1 is LGHNA and CDR2 YSLEER. V gave up 1 base and J gave up 6 bases, with 11 bases separating them. The CDR3 coding sequence is TGCGCCAGCAGCCAAGTGGAGGGGATTGATACGCAGTATTTT. Protein: CASSQVEGIDTQYF.

The sample holds many counts of this clonotype. The chain employs TRBV29-1 and TRBJ2-7; TRBD1 matches at 10 bases. Germline V gives CDR1 SQVTM, CDR2 ANQGSEA. The V segment lost 0 bases and the J segment 0 bases; nucleotides outside the gene matches: 2. This CDR3 contains 15 residues. The CDR3 nucleotides are TGCAGCGTTGAAGATTGGGACAGGGGCTCCTACGAGCAGTACTTC. Its protein is CSVEDWDRGSYEQYF.

V usage is TRBV6-1 and J usage is TRBJ2-7, with TRBD2 matching over 7 bases. Germline-derived CDR1 and CDR2 are MNHNS and SASEGT. V was pared by 2 bases and J by 1 base, with 5 bases of the junction left unmatched. CDR3 length equals 15 residues. Here the CDR3 reads CASSESLAVSYEQYF. The CDR3 nucleotides are TGTGCCAGCAGTGAATCTCTAGCGGTTTCCTACGAGCAGTACTTC.

The chain uses TRBV6-5 and TRBJ1-1, with 9 positions matching TRBD1. Germline CDR1 MNHEY, CDR2 SVGAGI. V shed 5 bases and J 4 bases; nucleotides not matched to a gene: 8. This CDR3 contains 15 residues. The CDR3 sequence: CASSKQGAGVTEAFF. CDR3 bases: TGTGCCAGCAGTAAACAGGGGGCGGGGGTCACTGAAGCTTTCTTT.

A few counts support this clonotype. The chain has TRBV20-1 and TRBJ2-7, with a weak D call TRBD1 (6 bases). CDR3 length: 15 residues. Trimming took 0 bases from V and 10 from J, leaving 22 bases between them. Per germline, CDR1 DFQATT and CDR2 SNEGSKA (reference sequence). The CDR3 nucleotides read TGCAGTGCTAGAGATTTCACAGGGCCCCCAGGGGCCCAGTACTTC. Its protein product is CSARDFTGPPGAQYF.

A few counts support this clonotype. The chain combines TRBV4-1 with TRBJ1-2, with unresolved D. Trimming cost V 0 bases and J 8 bases, with 16 bases left between them. CDR1 is MGHRA, CDR2 YSYEKL, per germline. The CDR3 is 15 residues long. The CDR3 loop reads CASSQETTAGGGYTF. The CDR3 DNA is TGCGCCAGCAGCCAAGAGACGACGGCGGGAGGAGGCTACACCTTC.